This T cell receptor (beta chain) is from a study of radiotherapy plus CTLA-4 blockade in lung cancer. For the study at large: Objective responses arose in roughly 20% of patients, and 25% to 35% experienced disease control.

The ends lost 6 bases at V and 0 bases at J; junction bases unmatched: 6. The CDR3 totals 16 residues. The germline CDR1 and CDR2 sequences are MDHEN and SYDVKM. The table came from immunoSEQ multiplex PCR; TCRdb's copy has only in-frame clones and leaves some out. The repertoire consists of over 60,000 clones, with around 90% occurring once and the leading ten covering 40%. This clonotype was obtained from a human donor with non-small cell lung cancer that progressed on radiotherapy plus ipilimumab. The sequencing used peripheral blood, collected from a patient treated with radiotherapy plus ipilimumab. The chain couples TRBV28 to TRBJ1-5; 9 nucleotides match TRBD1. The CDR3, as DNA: TGTGCCAGCAGCCCCCCGGGACAGGGTAGCAATCAGCCCCAGCATTTT. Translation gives CASSPPGQGSNQPQHF. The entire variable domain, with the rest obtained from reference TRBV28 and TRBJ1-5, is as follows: DVKVTQSSRYLVKRTGEKVFLECVQDMDHENMFWYRQDPGLGLRLIYFSYDVKMKEKGDIPEGYSVSREKKERFSLILESASTNQTSMYLCASSPPGQGSNQPQHFGDGTRLSIL.